The 18 T cell receptor beta chains presented below share a single source sample, sequenced in a study of graft-versus-host responses after intestinal transplantation. Clones were sequenced by immunoSEQ multiplex PCR, and TCRdb holds only the in-frame ones, with some missing. The profile shows around 70,000 clones, roughly nine tenths of them singletons. These receptors are not linked to any known antigen. The source was unstimulated CD8+ T cells sorted from spleen or lymph node cells, collected before intestinal transplant. All receptors come from a human donor who received an intestinal transplant.

The chain links TRBV6-1 to TRBJ2-6, with 7 bases that match TRBD1. The CDR3 sequence is 15 residues long. The V segment lost 10 bases and the J segment 4 bases; nucleotides outside the gene matches: 10. Germline assignment: CDR1 MNHNS and CDR2 SASEGT. The CDR3 is CATHPLRGGANVLTF. The CDR3 bases are TGTGCCACCCATCCCCTCAGGGGGGGGGCCAACGTCCTGACTTTC.

The CDR3 DNA reads as TGTGCCATCGAAGAGAGAGAGACCCAGTACTTC. Translated, it gives CAIEERETQYF. The rearrangement uses TRBV2 and TRBJ2-5; D gene uncertain. CDR3 length: 11 residues. Per the germline V gene, CDR1 is SNHLY and CDR2 is FYNNEI. With 10 bases removed from V and 4 bases from J, the gap between germline ends came to 10 bases.

CDR3 sequence (DNA): TGCAGCTCCTGGACAGGGAACTATGGCTACACCTTC. Protein product: CSSWTGNYGYTF. The chain has TRBV29-1 and TRBJ1-2, with 8 nucleotides matching TRBD1. The CDR3 runs to 12 residues. The germline gives CDR1 SQVTM, CDR2 ANQGSEA. The trim removed 8 bases at V and 2 bases at J, leaving 4 bases unmatched.

In this sample, this clone turned up once. The V call is TRBV13, the J call TRBJ1-1, with 7 bases that match TRBD1. The CDR3 has 13 residues. V was pared by 6 bases and J by 6 bases, with 7 bases of the junction left unmatched. Germline V gene sequence: CDR1 PRHDT, CDR2 FYEKMQ (reference sequence). CDR3 protein: CASRKSGGSEAFF. CDR3 in DNA: TGTGCCAGCAGGAAGTCAGGGGGATCTGAAGCTTTCTTT.

V is TRBV7-2 and J is TRBJ2-5, with 9 bases fitting TRBD2. The V gene end was trimmed by 1 base and the J gene end by 9 bases; junction bases not matched to a gene: 15. The CDR3 totals 17 residues. The V gene's germline CDR1 is SGHTA and CDR2 FQGNSA. The CDR3 spells CASSLGGASGAPGAQYF. As DNA, the CDR3 is TGTGCCAGCAGCTTAGGAGGGGCTAGCGGGGCCCCGGGGGCCCAGTACTTC.

The rearrangement joins TRBV4-1 to TRBJ2-7; TRBD1 is a possible D gene (6 bases). With 4 bases removed from V and 6 bases from J, the gap between germline ends came to 19 bases. Germline V gene sequence: CDR1 MGHRA, CDR2 YSYEKL. The CDR3 length is 15 residues. In nucleotides, the CDR3 is TGCGCCAGCAGCCGCCTTCTGGGGGCTGCAGTCGAGCAGTACTTC. It encodes CASSRLLGAAVEQYF.

The V call is TRBV27, the J call TRBJ1-1; D gene unclear. V lost 2 bases and J 0 bases, leaving 7 bases between the germline ends. Germline values: CDR1 MNHEY, CDR2 SMNVEV (reference sequence). This CDR3 spans 14 amino acids. CDR3 DNA: TGTGCCAGCAGTTTAACAGTGATGAACACTGAAGCTTTCTTT. Protein: CASSLTVMNTEAFF.

In regard to this clone: The sample carries other DNA sequences with the same CDR3. The rearrangement links TRBV4-2 to TRBJ1-6; tentative D call: TRBD1 (6 bases). The CDR3 loop spans 16 amino acids. Trimming removed 4 bases from V and 10 bases from J, with 20 bases in between. Looked up from germline, CDR1 is LGHNA and CDR2 is YNFKEQ. The CDR3 bases are TGTGCCAGCAGCCCTCAGCAGGGACAAAAGGGATCACCCCTCCACTTT. Translating it yields CASSPQQGQKGSPLHF.

This chain links TRBV6-1 with TRBJ2-7, with TRBD2 identical over 7 bases. Trimming cost V 8 bases and J 2 bases; bases outside gene matches: 6. The germline V gene encodes CDR1 MNHNS and CDR2 SASEGT. The CDR3 has 13 amino acids. For the CDR3, the DNA is TGTGCCAGCGCCCTGGGGACTACCTACGAGCAGTACTTC. Amino acids: CASALGTTYEQYF.

The chain recombines TRBV28 with TRBJ1-1; D is unresolved. V was pared by 3 bases and J by 11 bases, with 10 bases between. Germline lookup yields CDR1 MDHEN and CDR2 SYDVKM. The CDR3 runs 11 residues. The CDR3 nucleotides are TGTGCCAGCAGTTTCCTCCGCCGGGCTTTCTTT. This sequence encodes CASSFLRRAFF. The entire variable domain, with the rest obtained from reference TRBV28 and TRBJ1-1, is as follows: DVKVTQSSRYLVKRTGEKVFLECVQDMDHENMFWYRQDPGLGLRLIYFSYDVKMKEKGDIPEGYSVSREKKERFSLILESASTNQTSMYLCASSFLRRAFFGQGTRLTVV.

CDR3 loop: CATRRPATNSYEQYF. CDR3 DNA sequence: TGTGCCACAAGAAGGCCAGCGACGAACTCCTACGAGCAGTACTTC. The chain links TRBV28 to TRBJ2-7, with D hard to call. V was cut by 10 bases and J by 0 bases, with 19 bases left in between. The CDR3 has 15 amino acids. CDR1 is MDHEN, CDR2 SYDVKM, per germline.

The rearrangement joins TRBV28 to TRBJ1-2; TRBD1 agrees at 10 bases. The trim removed 1 base at V and 4 bases at J, leaving 6 bases unmatched. The CDR3 is made up of 16 amino acids. Germline lookup yields CDR1 MDHEN and CDR2 SYDVKM. The CDR3 reads CASSLYDRGQVYGYTF. DNA of the CDR3: TGTGCCAGCAGTTTATATGACAGGGGGCAGGTCTATGGCTACACCTTC.

V usage is TRBV4-1 and J usage is TRBJ2-7; weak D call: TRBD1 (5 bases). The CDR3 sequence is 13 residues long. V was clipped by 1 base and J by 3 bases, with 7 bases between them. The germline gives CDR1 MGHRA, CDR2 YSYEKL. The CDR3 DNA reads TGCGCCAGCAGCCAAGTGCAGGGCTACGAGCAGTACTTC. Translated, it gives CASSQVQGYEQYF.

This clone was seen just once. The chain recombines TRBV7-9 with TRBJ1-2, with 7 bases identical to TRBD1. V was clipped by 3 bases and J by 8 bases; unmatched bases: 15. The CDR3 length is 16 residues. Germline V CDR1 and CDR2: SEHNR, FQNEAQ (reference sequence). Written as DNA, the CDR3 is TGTGCCAGCAGCTTCCGCCGGGACAGCAGGTTGGAAGGCTACACCTTC. It is translated as CASSFRRDSRLEGYTF.

This sequence joins TRBV6-1 and TRBJ2-7; TRBD1 is a possible D gene (6 bases). CDR1 and CDR2 (germline): MNHNS, SASEGT. CDR3 length equals 15 residues. V was shortened by 6 bases and J by 3 bases, with 18 bases between the two germline ends. This CDR3 is CASRGPSTGYYEQYF. The CDR3 bases are TGTGCCAGCAGAGGTCCCTCGACAGGCTACTACGAGCAGTACTTC.

This sequence joins TRBV5-1 and TRBJ1-6; D is undetermined. The V end was cut by 0 bases, the J end by 10 bases, with 11 bases between. The length of the CDR3 is 14 residues. Germline CDR1 is SGHRS and CDR2 is YFSETQ. The CDR3 coding sequence is TGCGCCAGCAGCTTGGGCTGGGGAGACTCACCCCTCCACTTT. Translated, it gives CASSLGWGDSPLHF.

The V gene is TRBV28, the J gene TRBJ2-7; D is uncertain. The V end was cut by 3 bases, the J end by 2 bases, with 11 bases between. CDR1 is MDHEN, CDR2 SYDVKM, per germline. CDR3 length equals 14 residues. The CDR3 nucleotides are TGTGCCAGCAGTTTCTACGGGTCTGCCTACGAGCAGTACTTC. Protein: CASSFYGSAYEQYF.

The chain recombines TRBV27 with TRBJ2-7, with a possible D match to TRBD2 (6 bases). Germline V lookup: CDR1 MNHEY, CDR2 SMNVEV (reference sequence). This CDR3 has 15 residues. Trimming left V 2 bases short and J 2 bases short, with 13 bases between. This CDR3 is CASSLGSGGPYEQYF. CDR3 sequence (DNA): TGTGCCAGCAGTTTAGGTAGCGGAGGCCCCTACGAGCAGTACTTC.